Following are 32 T cell receptor beta chains from one sample sequenced in a study of control samples from healthy donors and cancer patients. The method was immunoSEQ multiplex PCR; TCRdb's version includes in-frame clones alone and lacks a portion of them. The sample includes approximately 120,000 clones, 75% to 95% of them seen just once. The source material was blood. The receptor set was obtained from a human donor in good health. The donor label of this sample is uncertain.

The rearrangement joins TRBV6-6 to TRBJ2-1; 9 bases agree with TRBD2. Germline trimming cut 5 bases from V and 0 bases from J; bases unmatched to any gene: 5. Germline V gene sequence: CDR1 MNHNY, CDR2 SVGAGI (reference sequence). CDR3 size: 16 residues. This CDR3 is CASSQVAGASYNEQFF. The DNA for the CDR3 is TGTGCCAGCAGTCAGGTAGCGGGGGCCTCCTACAATGAGCAGTTCTTC.

The genes are TRBV3-1 (or the pseudogene TRBV3-2) and TRBJ1-1; D ambiguous. The CDR3 is made up of 15 amino acids. Trimming pared 3 bases from V and 5 bases from J, leaving 16 bases between. In germline, CDR1 is LGHDT, CDR2 YNNKEL (reference sequence). This chain's CDR3 is CASSQPTGWRTEAFF. The CDR3 DNA reads TGTGCCAGCAGCCAGCCCACCGGGTGGCGAACTGAAGCTTTCTTT.

The chain combines TRBV18 with TRBJ2-3; TRBD1 might be the D (6 bases). V was trimmed by 1 base and J by 3 bases, leaving 14 bases between them. The germline gives CDR1 KGHSH, CDR2 LQKENI. There are 16 residues in the CDR3. CDR3 sequence (DNA): TGTGCCAGCTCACCACAGTGGGGGCGCGTGACAGATACGCAGTATTTT. Protein product: CASSPQWGRVTDTQYF.

The chain combines TRBV3-1 (or the pseudogene TRBV3-2) with TRBJ2-7, with 10 nucleotides matching TRBD1. V lost 4 bases, J lost 6 bases, and 9 bases stayed unmatched. This CDR3 is 15 amino acids long. The V gene's germline CDR1 is LGHDT and CDR2 YNNKEL (reference sequence). The CDR3 DNA is TGTGCCAGCAGCCTCGGGACAGGGGATTTCGGCGAGCAGTACTTC. Amino acid sequence: CASSLGTGDFGEQYF.

V gene TRBV6-4 combines with J gene TRBJ1-5, with a weak D call TRBD1 (5 bases). Between the trimmed V and J ends, which lost 1 base and 2 bases, there was a span of 12 bases. The germline V gene encodes CDR1 MRHNA and CDR2 SNTAGT. This CDR3 comprises 16 residues. In nucleotides, the CDR3 is TGTGCCAGCAGTGACTGGGCGGGGCCCGGCAATCAGCCCCAGCATTTT. It yields the protein CASSDWAGPGNQPQHF.

This clone was recorded only once. The chain has TRBV7-9 and TRBJ2-7, with D tentatively TRBD1 (6 bases). The length of the CDR3 is 12 residues. V gave up 6 bases and J gave up 6 bases, with 12 bases separating them. The germline gives CDR1 SEHNR, CDR2 FQNEAQ (reference sequence). The CDR3 sequence: CASSLLGGEQYF. The CDR3 DNA sequence: TGTGCCAGCAGTCTATTAGGGGGCGAGCAGTACTTC. Using reference TRBV7-9 and TRBJ2-7 for the parts outside the CDR3, the full variable domain is DTGVSQNPRHKITKRGQNVTFRCDPISEHNRLYWYRQTLGQGPEFLTYFQNEAQLEKSRLLSDRFSAERPKGSFSTLEIQRTEQGDSAMYLCASSLLGGEQYFGPGTRLTVT.

The chain couples TRBV25-1 to TRBJ2-3; 7 bases line up with TRBD2. Germline CDR1 reads MGHDK; CDR2 reads SYGVNS. CDR3 length: 13 amino acids. V gave up 1 base and J gave up 9 bases; unmatched junction bases: 4. The CDR3 DNA is TGTGCCAGCAGTGAATTGGGGAGGGGCACGCAGTATTTT. Translated: CASSELGRGTQYF.

The chain is built from TRBV19 and TRBJ1-1; D not certain. The CDR3 is made up of 13 amino acids. The V gene lost 3 bases and the J gene lost 1 base, with 6 bases spanning the gap. Looked up from germline, CDR1 is LNHDA and CDR2 is SQIVND (reference sequence). CDR3: CASSISPNTEAFF. CDR3 in DNA: TGTGCCAGTAGTATTTCCCCGAACACTGAAGCTTTCTTT.

In this sample, this clone turned up many times. The CDR3 DNA reads TGTGCCAGCAGCTTAAGTGGGGGCAATCAGCCCCAGCATTTT. Translating it yields CASSLSGGNQPQHF. The V call is TRBV7-2, the J call TRBJ1-5; D remains unclear. The CDR3 spans 14 residues. V lost 2 bases, J lost 2 bases, and 7 bases lay in between. Germline CDR1 and CDR2: SGHTA and FQGNSA.

This clone was counted only a few times. The chain has TRBV2 and TRBJ1-1, with D possibly TRBD1 on 5 matching bases. This CDR3 has 13 residues. V was cut by 6 bases and J by 7 bases, with 15 bases left in between. Germline assignment: CDR1 SNHLY and CDR2 FYNNEI. The CDR3 spells CASSRDFDLEAFF. CDR3 DNA: TGTGCCAGCAGCCGGGACTTCGACCTTGAAGCTTTCTTT.

The V gene is TRBV6-5, the J gene TRBJ1-1; 9 nucleotides align to TRBD1. The germline CDR1 and CDR2 sequences are MNHEY and SVGAGI. J lost 9 bases, V lost 10 bases, and 15 bases had no gene match. CDR3 length: 14 residues. CDR3 in DNA: TGTGCCACCAAATGGGGGACAGGGCAAGGTAAAGCTTTCTTT. It codes for CATKWGTGQGKAFF.

The J gene is TRBJ1-3, the V gene TRBV5-6; D gene unclear. Trimming stripped 0 bases from V and 0 bases from J, with 10 bases between. The germline V gene encodes CDR1 SGHDT and CDR2 YYEEEE. The CDR3 runs to 16 residues. Here the CDR3 reads CASSLARAYSGNTIYF. CDR3 DNA sequence: TGTGCCAGCAGCTTGGCCAGAGCCTACTCTGGAAACACCATATATTTT.

The V and J genes are TRBV10-3 and TRBJ1-1, with a weak D call TRBD1 (5 bases). The CDR3 consists of 17 residues. V was shortened by 4 bases and J by 1 base, with 19 bases between the two germline ends. The germline V gene encodes CDR1 ENHRY and CDR2 SYGVKD. The CDR3 region is CAISAPPKGVGNTEAFF. The CDR3 nucleotides are TGTGCCATCAGTGCCCCTCCTAAAGGGGTGGGGAACACTGAAGCTTTCTTT.

The table lists this clone with a few counts. The chain employs TRBV3-1 (or the pseudogene TRBV3-2) and TRBJ1-6; 8 bases map to TRBD1. V dropped 4 bases and J dropped 10; count of bases not matched to a gene: 6. The germline CDR1 and CDR2 sequences are LGHDT and YNNKEL (reference sequence). The CDR3 runs 14 residues. CDR3 nucleotide sequence: TGTGCCAGCAGCCCCCGGACAGGGAAGTCACCCCTCCACTTT. This translates into CASSPRTGKSPLHF.

The CDR3 sequence: CASSSGTQKTQYF. CDR3 bases: TGTGCCAGCAGCAGCGGGACACAGAAGACCCAGTACTTC. The chain recombines TRBV7-3 with TRBJ2-5; D is perhaps TRBD2 (7 bases). Germline V CDR1 and CDR2: SGHTA, FQGTGA. This CDR3 comprises 13 residues. Trimming took 5 bases from V and 6 from J, leaving 13 bases between them.

The chain links TRBV25-1 to TRBJ2-1; D is unresolved. The CDR3 has 12 residues. CDR1 is MGHDK and CDR2 is SYGVNS in the germline V gene. V was cut by 4 bases and J by 8 bases, with 9 bases left in between. Written as DNA, the CDR3 is TGTGCCAGCAGTGGTCCCTATTATGAGCAGTTCTTC. It yields the protein CASSGPYYEQFF.

This clone was detected a few times. The chain uses TRBV18 and TRBJ2-2; D ambiguous. CDR1 KGHSH and CDR2 LQKENI come from the germline V gene. V dropped 5 bases and J dropped 1 base, with 14 bases sitting between them. This CDR3 region has 16 residues. The CDR3 DNA sequence: TGTGCCAGCTCAATTAACGACCCGAAGAACACCGGGGAGCTGTTTTTT. It specifies CASSINDPKNTGELFF.

The J gene is TRBJ2-3, the V gene TRBV5-1; D is undetermined. The V gene's germline CDR1 is SGHRS and CDR2 YFSETQ. Trimming removed 2 bases at V and 0 bases at J, with 7 bases between. The CDR3 has 14 residues. The DNA for the CDR3 is TGCGCCAGCAGCTTACAGATGAGCACAGATACGCAGTATTTT. Its translation is CASSLQMSTDTQYF.

The chain uses TRBV12-3 or TRBV12-4 and TRBJ2-2; the D gene is possibly TRBD2 (6 bases). CDR3 length equals 13 residues. V lost 5 bases and J 6 bases, leaving 10 bases between the germline ends. Written as DNA, the CDR3 is TGTGCCAGCAGTCCGGGGGTACCCGGGGAGCTGTTTTTT. This translates into CASSPGVPGELFF.

This chain connects TRBV6-2 or TRBV6-3 to TRBJ1-5; weak D call: TRBD1 (5 bases). The germline gives CDR1 MNHEY, CDR2 SVGEGT. This CDR3 contains 14 residues. Between the trimmed V and J ends, which lost 2 bases and 1 base, there was a span of 6 bases. The CDR3 loop reads CASSYGGSNQPQHF. The CDR3 DNA reads as TGTGCCAGCAGTTACGGGGGGAGCAATCAGCCCCAGCATTTT.

The chain combines TRBV24-1 with TRBJ1-6; D gene ambiguous. The CDR3 contains 12 residues. Germline lookup yields CDR1 KGHDR and CDR2 SFDVKD. Trimming removed 4 bases at V and 8 bases at J, with 5 bases between. CDR3 region: CATSEGHSPLHF. The DNA of the CDR3 is TGTGCCACCAGTGAAGGGCATTCACCCCTCCACTTT.

This sequence joins TRBV15 and TRBJ1-3, with D tentatively TRBD1 (5 bases). V was trimmed by 8 bases and J by 3 bases, leaving 17 bases between them. The CDR3 consists of 15 residues. CDR1 is LNHNV and CDR2 is YYDKDF in the germline V gene (reference sequence). CDR3 in amino acids: CATAKETVLGNTIYF. For the CDR3, the DNA is TGTGCCACCGCTAAAGAGACAGTGCTTGGAAACACCATATATTTT.

The CDR3 DNA reads as TGCGCCAGCAGCCAAGTGTCAGGGGACAATGAGCAGTTCTTC. As protein: CASSQVSGDNEQFF. The genes are TRBV4-1 and TRBJ2-1; a weak D match, TRBD1 (6 bases). CDR3 size: 14 residues. Germline V gene lookup returns CDR1 MGHRA and CDR2 YSYEKL. Between the trimmed V and J ends, which lost 1 base and 5 bases, there was a span of 9 bases.

This clone was counted only a few times. The chain uses TRBV7-9 and TRBJ1-4, with D uncertain. Trimming shortened V by 1 base and J by 4 bases, and 7 bases separated the two germline ends. Germline CDR1 and CDR2: SEHNR and FQNEAQ (reference sequence). The CDR3 runs 14 residues. The DNA for the CDR3 is TGTGCCAGCAGCTTAGAAACGGTTAATGAAAAACTGTTTTTT. Translation gives CASSLETVNEKLFF.

The V gene is TRBV19, the J gene TRBJ1-2, with D uncertain. V lost 8 bases and J lost 8, with 18 bases in between. This CDR3 is built from 13 residues. Germline CDR1 LNHDA, CDR2 SQIVND (reference sequence). CDR3 nucleotides: TGTGCCAGTCAAACAGATCGGTCCTGGGGCTACACCTTC. Encoded protein: CASQTDRSWGYTF.

The chain couples TRBV3-1 (or the pseudogene TRBV3-2) to TRBJ1-2, with 10 nucleotides matching TRBD1. The V gene end was trimmed by 4 bases and the J gene end by 2 bases; junction bases not matched to a gene: 4. CDR3 size: 15 residues. From germline, CDR1 is LGHDT and CDR2 YNNKEL (reference sequence). The CDR3, as DNA: TGTGCCAGCAGCCTCGGGACAGGGGCCAACTATGGCTACACCTTC. This gives the protein CASSLGTGANYGYTF.

The V and J genes are TRBV7-8 and TRBJ2-7, with D tentatively TRBD2 (7 bases). CDR1 and CDR2 from the germline V gene are SGHVS and FQNEAQ. The CDR3 has 15 residues. Trimming took off 1 base at V and 2 bases at J, with 12 bases between the two ends. CDR3 protein: CASSLGGGRAYEQYF. CDR3 sequence (DNA): TGTGCCAGCAGCTTAGGGGGGGGCAGAGCCTACGAGCAGTACTTC. Full variable domain (missing parts from reference TRBV7-8 and TRBJ2-7): GAGVSQSPRYKVAKRGQDVALRCDPISGHVSLFWYQQALGQGPEFLTYFQNEAQLDKSGLPSDRFFAERPEGSVSTLKIQRTQQEDSAVYLCASSLGGGRAYEQYFGPGTRLTVT.

V gene TRBV28 combines with J gene TRBJ1-3, with D perhaps matching TRBD1 (5 bases). Germline assignment: CDR1 MDHEN and CDR2 SYDVKM. The CDR3 length is 14 residues. V dropped 5 bases and J dropped 2 bases, with 10 bases sitting between them. CDR3 sequence reads: CASSRAGAGNTIYF. The CDR3 region has the DNA TGTGCCAGCAGTCGTGCGGGGGCTGGAAACACCATATATTTT.

The J gene is TRBJ1-4, the V gene TRBV6-1; D call uncertain. Per germline, CDR1 MNHNS and CDR2 SASEGT. Trimming stripped 2 bases from V and 5 bases from J, with 9 bases between. The CDR3 totals 14 residues. The CDR3, as DNA: TGTGCCAGCAGTGAAAACAGAATAAATGAAAAACTGTTTTTT. Encoded protein: CASSENRINEKLFF.

The rearrangement uses TRBV7-2 and TRBJ2-1; the D gene is possibly TRBD2 (6 bases). CDR1 is SGHTA and CDR2 is FQGNSA in the germline V gene. V lost 5 bases to trimming and J lost 7 bases, with 15 bases between them. The CDR3 runs 14 residues. The DNA of the CDR3 is TGTGCCAGCAGCCCCGCTCGGGAGAGGAATGAGCAGTTCTTC. It yields the protein CASSPARERNEQFF.

The gene calls are TRBV3-1 (or the pseudogene TRBV3-2) and TRBJ1-1; no clear D gene. CDR1 LGHDT and CDR2 YNNKEL come from the germline V gene (reference sequence). The CDR3 covers 12 residues. V lost 4 bases and J 1 base, leaving 4 bases between the germline ends. DNA for the CDR3: TGTGCCAGCAGCCTTGCGAACACTGAAGCTTTCTTT. It encodes CASSLANTEAFF.

This clone showed up just once. A junction boundary mismatches the germline segment, possibly from a read error. Within the sample, other DNA sequences also encode this same CDR3. The gene calls are TRBV20-1 and TRBJ2-1, with no clear D. The CDR3 contains 13 residues. The germline gives CDR1 DFQATT, CDR2 SNEGSKA (reference sequence). The CDR3 DNA reads as TGCAGCGCTAGTTACGACGGCCGAAATGAGCAGTTCTTC. Protein sequence: CSASYDGRNEQFF.